This T cell receptor (beta chain) emerged from a study of blood T cell repertoires in COVID-19. In the study overall: Material from acute and convalescent COVID-19 was sourced from the United States, Italy and Spain. PBMCs, B-cell-depleted T cells, or T cells were the source of the cDNA or gDNA that made up the material.

This clone appeared once. The CDR3 extends over 17 amino acids. Per the germline V gene, CDR1 is MDHEN and CDR2 is SYDVKM. V lost 6 bases to trimming and J lost 4 bases; unmatched junction nucleotides: 14. Per the original data handling: The assay estimated nucleated cells by amplifying reference gene primers. The assay was immunoSEQ multiplex PCR, and TCRdb's table has in-frame clones only and misses some. From that table come the V and J calls and clone size; the DNA was used to work out D and trimming. The sample lists around 120,000 clones, almost 90% occurring once. The chain carries TRBV28 and TRBJ2-2, with TRBD1 matching over 7 bases. This receptor was obtained from a woman between 50 and 59 years old with active or convalescent COVID-19. The sequenced sample was peripheral blood. The CDR3 spells CASSPPTGSPITGELFF. The CDR3 DNA reads as TGTGCCAGCAGCCCGCCGACAGGGTCCCCGATCACCGGGGAGCTGTTTTTT.